This entry lists 28 T cell receptor beta chains sequenced from one sample in a study of CD8 T cells in Susac syndrome. Reverse transcription of about 0.5 to 1 ug RNA was carried out with random hexamers. TCRdb re-called the immunoSEQ multiplex PCR reads through MiXCR, storing one row per CDR3 protein. The sample includes approximately 110,000 distinct CDR3 sequences, 90% to 95% of them seen just once. The specimen sequenced was CD8+ T cells from PBMCs. These receptors all come from a human donor with multiple sclerosis.

The V call is TRBV29-1, the J call TRBJ1-2; maybe TRBD1 (6 bases). Germline V lookup: CDR1 SQVTM, CDR2 ANQGSEA. V was cut by 4 bases and J by 8 bases, with 11 bases left in between. The CDR3 has 11 amino acids. DNA for the CDR3: TGCAGCGTTGCGAAGGGGGAAGGCTACACCTTC. As protein: CSVAKGEGYTF.

The chain recombines TRBV7-3 with TRBJ2-1, with 11 bases lining up with TRBD2. V was pared by 4 bases and J by 1 base, with 0 bases of the junction left unmatched. The CDR3 runs to 15 residues. CDR1 SGHTA and CDR2 FQGTGA come from the germline V gene. The CDR3 region has the DNA TGTGCCAGCAGCTCTAGCGGGGGGTCCTACAATGAGCAGTTCTTC. Residues: CASSSSGGSYNEQFF.

As DNA, the CDR3 is TGTGCCAGCGAACCGCCGGACAGGGGAGTAAGTACTGAAGCTTTCTTT. Residues: CASEPPDRGVSTEAFF. The chain uses TRBV9 and TRBJ1-1; 9 bases agree with TRBD1. The germline CDR1 and CDR2 sequences are SGDLS and YYNGEE. The length of the CDR3 is 16 residues. V was clipped by 7 bases and J by 5 bases; unmatched bases: 15. Full variable domain (outside the CDR3, taken from reference TRBV9 and TRBJ1-1): DSGVTQTPKHLITATGQRVTLRCSPRSGDLSVYWYQQSLDQGLQFLIQYYNGEERAKGNILERFSAQQFPDLHSELNLSSLELGDSALYFCASEPPDRGVSTEAFFGQGTRLTVV.

The chain carries TRBV9 and TRBJ2-3; TRBD2 matches at 10 bases. J gave up 3 bases and V 3 bases, and 4 bases lay outside the gene matches. CDR3 length equals 15 residues. Looked up from germline, CDR1 is SGDLS and CDR2 is YYNGEE. The CDR3 loop is CASSALTSGTDTQYF. The CDR3 bases are TGTGCCAGCAGCGCCCTGACTAGCGGGACAGATACGCAGTATTTT.

The chain uses TRBV5-1 and TRBJ1-4, with 11 bases that match TRBD1. CDR1 is SGHRS and CDR2 is YFSETQ in the germline V gene. With V trimmed by 4 bases and J by 3 bases, 8 bases remained unmatched. The CDR3 runs 17 residues. The CDR3 region is CASSPRTGGAANEKLFF. For the CDR3, the DNA is TGCGCCAGCAGCCCACGGACAGGGGGCGCAGCTAATGAAAAACTGTTTTTT.

This clonotype has more than one count but fewer than ten. V usage is TRBV11-2 and J usage is TRBJ1-2; D remains ambiguous. Trimming took off 1 base at V and 6 bases at J, with 3 bases between the two ends. This CDR3 comprises 11 residues. Germline lookup yields CDR1 SGHAT and CDR2 FQNNGV. The CDR3: CASSLGDGYTF. The CDR3 region has the DNA TGTGCCAGCAGCTTAGGGGATGGCTACACCTTC.

The chain has TRBV7-9 and TRBJ1-5; D gene ambiguous. The length of the CDR3 is 17 residues. Germline-derived CDR1 and CDR2 are SEHNR and FQNEAQ (reference sequence). Trimming took 5 bases from V and 3 from J, leaving 20 bases between them. In nucleotides, the CDR3 is TGTGCCAGCAGCCCCCTGTTCCCCTCCGCGGACAATCAGCCCCAGCATTTT. Translation gives CASSPLFPSADNQPQHF.

The chain couples TRBV24-1 to TRBJ1-5; 10 bases agree with TRBD1. The germline V gene has CDR1 KGHDR and CDR2 SFDVKD. The CDR3 is 16 amino acids. Unmatched junction bases numbered 10, after V lost 4 bases and J lost 8 bases. In DNA, the CDR3 is TGTGCCACCAGTGACTCGACAGGGGGCCTGTTTGAGCCCCAGCATTTT. This gives the protein CATSDSTGGLFEPQHF.

CDR3 residues: CAHSRVWGAEQYF. For the CDR3, the DNA is TGTGCCCACAGCAGAGTATGGGGAGCAGAGCAGTACTTC. The chain carries TRBV15 and TRBJ2-7; weak D call: TRBD2 (5 bases). The CDR3 contains 13 residues. The germline CDR1 and CDR2 sequences are LNHNV and YYDKDF (reference sequence). Trimming removed 11 bases from V and 7 bases from J, with 21 bases in between.

The rearrangement uses TRBV12-3 or TRBV12-4 and TRBJ1-2; 10 bases match TRBD1. This CDR3 is 14 amino acids long. V shed 6 bases, J shed 4 bases, and the junction held 5 bases outside the gene matches. As DNA, the CDR3 is TGTGCCAGCAGCGGCGGACAGGGGGGCTATGGCTACACCTTC. Protein product: CASSGGQGGYGYTF.

The J gene is TRBJ2-3, the V gene TRBV7-2; 8 bases map to TRBD2. The ends lost 1 base at V and 6 bases at J; junction bases unmatched: 6. This CDR3 spans 15 amino acids. The germline V gene encodes CDR1 SGHTA and CDR2 FQGNSA. CDR3 in amino acids: CASSLGAGGPDTQYF. The CDR3 DNA reads as TGTGCCAGCAGCTTAGGGGCGGGGGGCCCTGATACGCAGTATTTT.

This clonotype occurred a few times. The chain combines TRBV7-9 with TRBJ2-1, with a tentative D call TRBD2 (5 bases). Trimming removed 1 base at V and 3 bases at J, with 10 bases between. The length of the CDR3 is 15 residues. Germline-derived CDR1 and CDR2 are SEHNR and FQNEAQ (reference sequence). The CDR3 DNA is TGTGCCAGCAGCTTAGTTTCGAGCGGCTACAATGAGCAGTTCTTC. It translates to CASSLVSSGYNEQFF.

This chain connects TRBV15 to TRBJ2-2; the D gene is possibly TRBD1 (5 bases). Trimming left V 5 bases short and J 3 bases short, with 10 bases between. The CDR3 extends over 14 amino acids. The V gene's germline CDR1 is LNHNV and CDR2 YYDKDF (reference sequence). The CDR3 is CATSGARHTGELFF. CDR3 in DNA: TGTGCCACCAGCGGGGCCAGGCACACCGGGGAGCTGTTTTTT.

This chain links TRBV27 with TRBJ1-1; possibly TRBD1 for D (6 bases). Deletions cut 2 bases from V and 3 bases from J, with 10 bases between. Germline V gene sequence: CDR1 MNHEY, CDR2 SMNVEV (reference sequence). This CDR3 region has 14 residues. CDR3 coding DNA: TGTGCCAGCAGTTTAGGCAGGGGATACACTGAAGCTTTCTTT. It specifies CASSLGRGYTEAFF.

This clonotype has more than one count but fewer than ten. The chain uses TRBV5-6 and TRBJ2-7; 8 bases map to TRBD1. Germline loops: CDR1 SGHDT, CDR2 YYEEEE. Losses at the gene ends were 0 bases for V and 7 bases for J; bases not matched to a gene: 3. CDR3 length: 13 amino acids. CDR3 region: CASSLGGQEEQYF. As DNA, the CDR3 is TGTGCCAGCAGCTTGGGGGGACAGGAAGAGCAGTACTTC.

The chain recombines TRBV11-2 with TRBJ1-2; D gene unclear. CDR1 is SGHAT and CDR2 is FQNNGV in the germline V gene. Trimming took off 5 bases at V and 8 bases at J, with 12 bases between the two ends. CDR3 size: 12 residues. The CDR3 sequence: CASSLVFRGYTF. The CDR3 DNA reads TGTGCCAGCAGCCTAGTGTTCCGAGGCTACACCTTC.

The V and J genes are TRBV4-1 and TRBJ1-4; D unclear. Per the germline V gene, CDR1 is MGHRA and CDR2 is YSYEKL. The V end lost 1 base, the J end lost 0 bases, and 9 bases lay between the germline ends. This CDR3 spans 16 amino acids. CDR3 in DNA: TGCGCCAGCAGCCAAGTCGCCGGAGCAACTAATGAAAAACTGTTTTTT. This gives the protein CASSQVAGATNEKLFF.

The CDR3 DNA reads as TGTGCCAGCAGCCAAGAAAGTGGGAGCCCCTACAATGAGCAGTTCTTC. This codes for CASSQESGSPYNEQFF. This chain links TRBV14 with TRBJ2-1; TRBD2 might be the D (5 bases). V was clipped by 0 bases and J by 2 bases, with 11 bases between them. Germline CDR1 is SGHDN and CDR2 is FVKESK. The CDR3 is 16 amino acids.

The chain's CDR3 is CASSYSGRATDTQYF. The CDR3, as DNA: TGTGCCAGCAGTTACAGCGGGAGGGCCACAGATACGCAGTATTTT. The chain uses TRBV5-6 and TRBJ2-3; 10 bases fit TRBD2. The ends lost 5 bases at V and 2 bases at J; junction bases unmatched: 5. The CDR3 contains 15 residues. Per the germline V gene, CDR1 is SGHDT and CDR2 is YYEEEE.

V gene TRBV19 combines with J gene TRBJ2-7; 11 nucleotides agree with TRBD1. The CDR3 is 14 residues long. With 4 bases clipped from V and 5 bases from J, the junction kept 4 bases outside the gene matches. The germline V gene has CDR1 LNHDA and CDR2 SQIVND (reference sequence). CDR3 protein: CASSRGQGAHEQYV. The CDR3 DNA sequence: TGTGCCAGTAGTAGAGGACAGGGGGCCCACGAGCAGTACGTC.

In this sample, this clonotype turned up once. The V and J genes are TRBV11-2 and TRBJ1-2; the D is unclear. This CDR3 is 12 amino acids long. The germline gives CDR1 SGHAT, CDR2 FQNNGV. V lost 0 bases, J lost 9 bases, and 8 bases lay in between. The CDR3 spells CASSLDRVRYTF. In DNA form, the CDR3 reads TGTGCCAGCAGCTTAGATCGAGTTCGCTACACCTTC. The full variable domain, rest sourced from reference TRBV11-2 and TRBJ1-2, is EAGVAQSPRYKIIEKRQSVAFWCNPISGHATLYWYQQILGQGPKLLIQFQNNGVVDDSQLPKDRFSAERLKGVDSTLKIQPAKLEDSAVYLCASSLDRVRYTFGSGTRLTVV.

The chain is built from TRBV4-1 and TRBJ1-5, with TRBD1 as a possible D gene (5 bases). V lost 1 base to trimming and J lost 2 bases, with 9 bases between them. The germline V gene encodes CDR1 MGHRA and CDR2 YSYEKL. The CDR3 extends over 15 amino acids. As DNA, the CDR3 is TGCGCCAGCAGCCAAGTGGGGGGGGGCAATCAGCCCCAGCATTTT. This encodes CASSQVGGGNQPQHF.

The chain recombines TRBV2 with TRBJ1-2; 9 nucleotides align to TRBD1. CDR1 and CDR2 from the germline V gene are SNHLY and FYNNEI. The CDR3 is 13 amino acids. The V gene end was trimmed by 5 bases and the J gene end by 7 bases; junction bases not matched to a gene: 5. CDR3 bases: TGTGCCAGCAGTCTAACAGGGGGCAGTGGCTACACCTTC. Protein sequence: CASSLTGGSGYTF.

DNA of the CDR3: TGCGCCAGCAGCATGAAGGGACTCTCTGGAAACACCATATATTTT. Protein product: CASSMKGLSGNTIYF. The V gene is TRBV5-1, the J gene TRBJ1-3; a possible D gene is TRBD1 (5 bases). The germline CDR1 and CDR2 sequences are SGHRS and YFSETQ. Trimming took off 4 bases at V and 0 bases at J, with 11 bases between the two ends. The CDR3 is 15 amino acids.

J is TRBJ2-7 and V is TRBV10-1; the D is unclear. The ends were cut back, 6 bases at V and 3 bases at J, with 18 bases in the middle. Per germline, CDR1 WNHNN and CDR2 SYGVQD (reference sequence). This CDR3 has 15 amino acids. DNA for the CDR3: TGCGCCAGCAGCGCTGGACCGACCCGTGTCTACGAGCAGTACTTC. Translating it yields CASSAGPTRVYEQYF.

The chain links TRBV5-4 to TRBJ2-1, with a weak D call TRBD2 (6 bases). The CDR3 runs 16 residues. V was cut by 0 bases and J by 2 bases, with 12 bases left in between. Germline assignment: CDR1 SGHNT and CDR2 YYREEE (reference sequence). DNA of the CDR3: TGTGCCAGCAGCTTGGTGGCGGGAACCCCCTACAATGAGCAGTTCTTC. Translated: CASSLVAGTPYNEQFF.

The chain links TRBV6-5 to TRBJ1-3, with a weak D call TRBD1 (5 bases). Germline assignment: CDR1 MNHEY and CDR2 SVGAGI. V lost 2 bases and J lost 1, with 9 bases in between. The CDR3 is made up of 15 amino acids. The CDR3 spells CASSYDQGSGNTIYF. The CDR3 DNA follows: TGTGCCAGCAGTTACGATCAGGGTTCTGGAAACACCATATATTTT.

CDR3 DNA: TGTGTCACCAATGAGCAGTTCTTC. Protein: CVTNEQFF. The V gene is TRBV27, the J gene TRBJ2-1; no definite D call. Germline values: CDR1 MNHEY, CDR2 SMNVEV (reference sequence). The CDR3 runs to 8 residues.